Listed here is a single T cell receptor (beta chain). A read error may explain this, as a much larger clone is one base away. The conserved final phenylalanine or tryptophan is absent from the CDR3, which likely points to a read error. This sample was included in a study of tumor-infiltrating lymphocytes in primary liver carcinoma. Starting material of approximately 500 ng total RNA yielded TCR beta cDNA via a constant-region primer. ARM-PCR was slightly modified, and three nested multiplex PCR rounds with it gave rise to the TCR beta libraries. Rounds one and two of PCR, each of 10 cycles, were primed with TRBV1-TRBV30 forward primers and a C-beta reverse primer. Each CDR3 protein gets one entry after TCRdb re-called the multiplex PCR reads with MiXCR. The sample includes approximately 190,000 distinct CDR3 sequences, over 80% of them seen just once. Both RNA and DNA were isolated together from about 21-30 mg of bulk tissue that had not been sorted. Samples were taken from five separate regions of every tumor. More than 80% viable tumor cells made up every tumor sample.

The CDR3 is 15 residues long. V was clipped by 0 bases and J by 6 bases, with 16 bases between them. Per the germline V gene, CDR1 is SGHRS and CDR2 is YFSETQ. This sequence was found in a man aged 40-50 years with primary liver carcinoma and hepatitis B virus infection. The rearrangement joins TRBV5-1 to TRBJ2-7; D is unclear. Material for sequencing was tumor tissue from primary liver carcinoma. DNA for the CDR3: TGCGCCAGCAGCTTGGGTCTGGCGAACGGACCCGAGCAGTACATC. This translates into CASSLGLANGPEQYI.